This TCR beta chain was sequenced for a study of blood T cell repertoires in COVID-19. Across the whole study: Researchers got acute and convalescent COVID-19 samples from the United States, Italy and Spain. In each case, the material was cDNA or gDNA derived from T cells, B-cell-depleted T cells, or PBMCs.

Source study methods: Amplification of reference gene primers was used by the study to estimate nucleated cell counts. Sequencing was performed with immunoSEQ multiplex PCR; in TCRdb, only in-frame clones are kept and a portion is missing. V, J and clone size were drawn from that table, and D and trimming were deduced from the DNA. The table shows about 110,000 clones, with 76% occurring only once. The CDR3 consists of 9 residues. Germline V gene sequence: CDR1 DFQATT, CDR2 SNEGSKA (reference sequence). The sample was peripheral blood. This receptor was obtained from an elderly woman with acute or convalescent COVID-19. The chain joins TRBV20-1 to TRBJ2-3, with D unresolved. This chain's CDR3 is CTPGPPQYF. CDR3 sequence (DNA): TGCACCCCGGGTCCCCCGCAGTATTTT.